This T cell receptor beta chain came from a study of blood T cell repertoires in COVID-19. Study-level background: Sites across the United States, Italy and Spain contributed samples from acute and convalescent COVID-19. From T cells, B-cell-depleted T cells, or PBMCs came the material, which was cDNA or gDNA.

In the original analysis: For nucleated cells, counts were estimated from reference gene primer amplification. Sequencing used immunoSEQ multiplex PCR; TCRdb keeps in-frame clones, though not all of them. The V and J calls and clone size are taken from that table; D and trimming were inferred from the DNA. Of around 50,000 clones listed, approximately 82% are singletons. Germline V gene data show CDR1 as MNHEY and CDR2 as SVGAGI. The CDR3 is made up of 15 amino acids. The V end was cut by 3 bases, the J end by 7 bases, with 16 bases between. This clone was seen a few times. Sequencing was performed on peripheral blood. The sequence was obtained from a woman of 80 years or more with acute or convalescent COVID-19. The chain uses TRBV6-5 and TRBJ2-1; no definite D call. This CDR3 reads CASSYDLGSPNEQFF. DNA of the CDR3: TGTGCCAGCAGTTATGATCTGGGCAGCCCAAATGAGCAGTTCTTC.